The clone carrying this T cell receptor beta chain was seen once. Antigen specificity is unknown. The data are from a study of blood T cells in healthy people across ages. Study context: Template switching picked up about one barcoded beta molecule for each two T cells.

Study-level results: The lack of PBMC sorting stopped any conclusive naive versus antigen-experienced comparison. In long-lived donors, naive CD4+ cell counts and diversity exceeded those of aged donors.

This CDR3 region has 15 residues. The ends were cut back, 3 bases at V and 5 bases at J, with 13 bases in the middle. The germline V gene has CDR1 SNHLY and CDR2 FYNNEI. It was with a sample-barcoded 5' primer and a J-beta primer mix that a second PCR of roughly 6 to 12 cycles was run. TCRdb re-derived calls from the 5' RACE reads in MiXCR, one entry per CDR3 protein. There are 800,000 or so distinct CDR3 sequences in the sample; more than 35% occur only once, and about a sixth lies in the top ten. This chain joins TRBV2 and TRBJ2-2; D is undetermined. This TCR was recovered from a man older than 75 in good health. The material sequenced was blood. DNA of the CDR3: TGTGCCAGCAGTGACGCAGGCCGGGTTACCGGGGAGCTGTTTTTT. Residues: CASSDAGRVTGELFF.